This is a list of T cell receptor beta chains from one sample in a study of beta chain features in type 1 diabetes. Profiled with immunoSEQ multiplex PCR; TCRdb holds only in-frame clones, not every one. The sample shows roughly 150,000 clones, 7% to 9% of them seen only once. Material for sequencing was central memory CD4+ T cells from blood. The receptors originated from a man aged 18 to 30 with type 1 diabetes. CDR3s leave out the opening cysteine and the closing phenylalanine or tryptophan. The order of the fields is clone size, V gene, J gene, CDR3 protein. The listing skips clone size in some rows; elsewhere it reads once, few, many or a size class.

abundance: few
v_gene: TRBV9
j_gene: TRBJ2-3
CDR3aa: ASSVAPWMQGSTDTQY

abundance: NA
v_gene: TRBV30
j_gene: TRBJ2-7
CDR3aa: AWRGQGNYEQY

abundance: few
v_gene: TRBV7-2
j_gene: TRBJ2-1
CDR3aa: ASSRSGAYNEQF

abundance: many
v_gene: TRBV7-2
j_gene: TRBJ1-2
CDR3aa: ASSSNPVTGGNGYT

abundance: NA
v_gene: TRBV18
j_gene: TRBJ2-3
CDR3aa: ASSPAGGPTDTQY

abundance: few
v_gene: TRBV28
j_gene: TRBJ2-7
CDR3aa: ASSSTGEAQY

abundance: NA
v_gene: TRBV5-1
j_gene: TRBJ1-6
CDR3aa: ASSFNSAGNSPLH

abundance: few
v_gene: TRBV7-2
j_gene: TRBJ2-5
CDR3aa: ASSPGVAGRHQETQY

abundance: NA
v_gene: TRBV2
j_gene: TRBJ2-2
CDR3aa: ASSLTGGTSGGPELF

abundance: NA
v_gene: TRBV4-3
j_gene: TRBJ1-2
CDR3aa: ASSRQTGTGKGYT

abundance: NA
v_gene: TRBV19
j_gene: TRBJ1-2
CDR3aa: ASSNPGIRGYT

abundance: few
v_gene: TRBV7-9
j_gene: TRBJ2-5
CDR3aa: ASSLAQVAQETQY

abundance: few
v_gene: TRBV29-1
j_gene: TRBJ2-7
CDR3aa: SARETGPYEQY

abundance: NA
v_gene: TRBV19
j_gene: TRBJ2-5
CDR3aa: ASSKHTGLAGGPGETQY

abundance: NA
v_gene: TRBV7-2
j_gene: TRBJ2-7
CDR3aa: ASSRSGSTYEQY

abundance: few
v_gene: TRBV11-2
j_gene: TRBJ2-7
CDR3aa: ASSLTAGIVGEQY

abundance: NA
v_gene: TRBV11-2
j_gene: TRBJ1-5
CDR3aa: ASSDSGNQPQH

abundance: few
v_gene: TRBV14
j_gene: TRBJ2-3
CDR3aa: ASRTGGTDTQY

abundance: NA
v_gene: TRBV18
j_gene: TRBJ2-3
CDR3aa: ASSRANTRTDTQY

abundance: few
v_gene: TRBV6-1
j_gene: TRBJ2-7
CDR3aa: ASLGSGQGASEQY

abundance: NA
v_gene: TRBV7-9
j_gene: TRBJ1-4
CDR3aa: ASSLSRAVAEKLF

abundance: few
v_gene: TRBV5-1
j_gene: TRBJ2-3
CDR3aa: ASRPGSDTQY

abundance: few
v_gene: TRBV6-1
j_gene: TRBJ1-1
CDR3aa: ASSVDRGPSEAF

abundance: NA
v_gene: TRBV5-6
j_gene: TRBJ1-1
CDR3aa: ASSFEGGLTEAF

abundance: many
v_gene: TRBV7-2
j_gene: TRBJ2-3
CDR3aa: ASSLRAVGVSTDTQY

abundance: NA
v_gene: TRBV15
j_gene: TRBJ2-3
CDR3aa: ATSRDHRMAGADTQY

abundance: NA
v_gene: TRBV30
j_gene: TRBJ1-5
CDR3aa: AWSVPGFRRVGQPQH

abundance: NA
v_gene: TRBV18
j_gene: TRBJ2-1
CDR3aa: ASSPGQGAYEQF

abundance: NA
v_gene: TRBV28
j_gene: TRBJ2-5
CDR3aa: ASSSTGRGETQY

abundance: few
v_gene: TRBV4-2
j_gene: TRBJ2-7
CDR3aa: ASSHSASDRGREQY

abundance: few
v_gene: TRBV28
j_gene: TRBJ2-4
CDR3aa: ASQRGGKNIQY

abundance: NA
v_gene: TRBV27
j_gene: TRBJ2-7
CDR3aa: ASSLSGGVWAYEQY

abundance: few
v_gene: TRBV5-6
j_gene: TRBJ2-2
CDR3aa: ASSFGGLAPSTGELF

abundance: NA
v_gene: TRBV18
j_gene: TRBJ2-5
CDR3aa: ASSPRGLETQY

abundance: few
v_gene: TRBV5-1
j_gene: TRBJ2-2
CDR3aa: ASSQEQGGTGELF

abundance: NA
v_gene: TRBV27
j_gene: TRBJ2-5
CDR3aa: ASDRPNPQETQY